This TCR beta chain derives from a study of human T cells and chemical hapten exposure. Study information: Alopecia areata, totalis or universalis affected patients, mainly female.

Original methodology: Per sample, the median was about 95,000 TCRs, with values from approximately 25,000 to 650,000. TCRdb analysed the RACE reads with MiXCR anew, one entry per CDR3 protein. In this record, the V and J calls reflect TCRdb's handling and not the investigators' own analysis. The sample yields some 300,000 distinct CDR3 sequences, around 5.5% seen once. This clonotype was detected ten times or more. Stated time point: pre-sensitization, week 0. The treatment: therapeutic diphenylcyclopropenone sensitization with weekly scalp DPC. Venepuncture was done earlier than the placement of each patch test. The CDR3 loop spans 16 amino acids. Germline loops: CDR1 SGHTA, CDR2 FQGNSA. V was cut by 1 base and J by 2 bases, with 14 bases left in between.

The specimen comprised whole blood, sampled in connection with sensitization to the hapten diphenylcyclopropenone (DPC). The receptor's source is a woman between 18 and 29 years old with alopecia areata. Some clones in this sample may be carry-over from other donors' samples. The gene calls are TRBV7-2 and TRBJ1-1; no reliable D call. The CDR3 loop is CASSLDDPAGNTEAFF. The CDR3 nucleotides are TGTGCCAGCAGCTTAGATGACCCCGCCGGAAACACTGAAGCTTTCTTT.